Listed below are T cell receptor beta chains from one sample, sequenced in a study of graft-versus-host responses after intestinal transplantation. This table comes from immunoSEQ multiplex PCR, and its TCRdb copy is limited to in-frame clones, with some not included. The table lists about 90,000 clones, approximately 78% of them singletons, with 0.83% in the top ten. These TCRs' antigens remain unknown. Sequencing was performed on unstimulated CD4+ T cells sorted from spleen or lymph node cells, taken before intestinal transplant. All receptors derive from a human donor who received an intestinal transplant. Both conserved end residues are trimmed from each CDR3. The D gene is left open where the match is weak. Expanded clones are given a class, and other clones once, few, many or no size at all.

clone_size: .; v_call: TRBV5-6; j_call: TRBJ2-7; d_call: TRBD2; cdr3_aa: ASRFRTSGYYEQY
clone_size: .; v_call: TRBV5-6; j_call: TRBJ2-5; d_call: .; cdr3_aa: ASTTPSPSAQETQY
clone_size: .; v_call: TRBV27; j_call: TRBJ1-2; d_call: TRBD1; cdr3_aa: ASAPQGAYGYT
clone_size: .; v_call: TRBV5-8; j_call: TRBJ2-3; d_call: TRBD2; cdr3_aa: ASRFYGLASTDTQY
clone_size: .; v_call: TRBV2; j_call: TRBJ2-5; d_call: .; cdr3_aa: ATKLGLQETQY
clone_size: once; v_call: TRBV18; j_call: TRBJ1-4; d_call: TRBD1; cdr3_aa: ASSRDRPELDEKLF
clone_size: few; v_call: TRBV5-4; j_call: TRBJ2-7; d_call: .; cdr3_aa: ASSRYRDYEQY
clone_size: .; v_call: TRBV2; j_call: TRBJ2-1; d_call: .; cdr3_aa: ASRSSDEQF
clone_size: .; v_call: TRBV5-1; j_call: TRBJ1-6; d_call: .; cdr3_aa: ASSLDRDDSPLH
clone_size: .; v_call: TRBV6-1; j_call: TRBJ2-1; d_call: .; cdr3_aa: ASSVRGPTNEQF
clone_size: .; v_call: TRBV5-1; j_call: TRBJ2-6; d_call: .; cdr3_aa: ASSLRGAGANVLT
clone_size: few; v_call: TRBV2; j_call: TRBJ2-5; d_call: .; cdr3_aa: ASSGQLGAGETQY
clone_size: once; v_call: TRBV2; j_call: TRBJ2-5; d_call: .; cdr3_aa: ASSPVGAQGETQY
clone_size: few; v_call: TRBV21-1; j_call: TRBJ2-5; d_call: .; cdr3_aa: ASSLLDGGEETQY
clone_size: .; v_call: TRBV19; j_call: TRBJ2-7; d_call: .; cdr3_aa: ASSPGWAYEQY
clone_size: .; v_call: TRBV5-1; j_call: TRBJ2-5; d_call: TRBD1; cdr3_aa: ASSLGQGPQETQY
clone_size: .; v_call: TRBV15; j_call: TRBJ2-2; d_call: TRBD1; cdr3_aa: ATRPTGGNTGELF
clone_size: .; v_call: TRBV7-2; j_call: TRBJ1-2; d_call: TRBD1; cdr3_aa: ASSRDRISYGYT
clone_size: .; v_call: TRBV15; j_call: TRBJ2-3; d_call: .; cdr3_aa: ATSRGDFADTQY
clone_size: .; v_call: TRBV28; j_call: TRBJ2-7; d_call: .; cdr3_aa: ASSPAGPRIYEQY
clone_size: .; v_call: TRBV19; j_call: .; d_call: TRBD2; cdr3_aa: ASSIVEAGSGEQY
clone_size: .; v_call: TRBV29-1; j_call: TRBJ2-1; d_call: .; cdr3_aa: SVVVRSYNEQF
clone_size: .; v_call: TRBV7-2; j_call: TRBJ1-2; d_call: TRBD1; cdr3_aa: ASSRGQGNYGYT
clone_size: .; v_call: TRBV20-1; j_call: TRBJ1-2; d_call: TRBD1; cdr3_aa: SATGGYGYT
clone_size: .; v_call: TRBV28; j_call: TRBJ1-2; d_call: .; cdr3_aa: ASSLGGQNYGYT
clone_size: .; v_call: TRBV6-5; j_call: TRBJ1-6; d_call: .; cdr3_aa: ASRPPPLYNSPLH
clone_size: .; v_call: TRBV28; j_call: TRBJ2-7; d_call: .; cdr3_aa: ASSSQVYEQY
clone_size: few; v_call: TRBV6-1; j_call: TRBJ1-2; d_call: .; cdr3_aa: ASSGGYGYT
clone_size: .; v_call: TRBV18; j_call: TRBJ1-1; d_call: .; cdr3_aa: ASSRPNTEAF
clone_size: .; v_call: TRBV28; j_call: TRBJ2-7; d_call: .; cdr3_aa: ASSTRWGTNEQY
clone_size: .; v_call: TRBV11-2; j_call: TRBJ2-5; d_call: .; cdr3_aa: ASSGLAWGETQY
clone_size: once; v_call: TRBV18; j_call: TRBJ1-2; d_call: .; cdr3_aa: ASSLNQGADNYGYT
clone_size: .; v_call: TRBV7-2; j_call: TRBJ2-7; d_call: .; cdr3_aa: ASSSRGYEQY
clone_size: .; v_call: TRBV5-1; j_call: TRBJ2-3; d_call: .; cdr3_aa: ASLRGGSTDTQY
clone_size: .; v_call: TRBV9; j_call: .; d_call: TRBD1; cdr3_aa: ASSAGTGGYEQY
clone_size: .; v_call: TRBV27; j_call: TRBJ2-7; d_call: TRBD1; cdr3_aa: ASSPGQGRYEQY
clone_size: .; v_call: TRBV5-1; j_call: TRBJ1-2; d_call: .; cdr3_aa: ASSRGGEGYGYT
clone_size: .; v_call: TRBV5-1; j_call: TRBJ2-2; d_call: TRBD2; cdr3_aa: ASSSSGGEGRLLNTGELF
clone_size: .; v_call: TRBV5-1; j_call: TRBJ1-2; d_call: .; cdr3_aa: ASSRGDRDHYGYT
clone_size: .; v_call: TRBV5-1; j_call: TRBJ2-7; d_call: .; cdr3_aa: ASSLDFYEQY
clone_size: .; v_call: TRBV19; j_call: TRBJ2-5; d_call: .; cdr3_aa: ASSGTIQETQY
clone_size: .; v_call: TRBV2; j_call: TRBJ2-3; d_call: TRBD2; cdr3_aa: ASRAGGLTDTQY
clone_size: .; v_call: TRBV19; j_call: TRBJ2-3; d_call: TRBD1; cdr3_aa: ASSITPQTGMADTQY
clone_size: .; v_call: TRBV2; j_call: TRBJ1-6; d_call: .; cdr3_aa: ASSAQGLGWGYNSPLH
clone_size: .; v_call: TRBV18; j_call: TRBJ2-1; d_call: .; cdr3_aa: ASSPSAGYNEQF
clone_size: once; v_call: TRBV5-1; j_call: TRBJ1-3; d_call: .; cdr3_aa: ASSLGSLGNTIY
clone_size: .; v_call: TRBV7-2; j_call: TRBJ2-7; d_call: TRBD1; cdr3_aa: ASSPDRGLYEQY
clone_size: .; v_call: TRBV6-5; j_call: .; d_call: .; cdr3_aa: ASSYSGTSEGEQY